This TCR beta chain appears in the sequencing data of a study of blood T cell repertoires in COVID-19. Study context: Some COVID-19 samples were acute and others convalescent; all came from the United States, Italy and Spain. From T cells, B-cell-depleted T cells, or PBMCs came the material, which was cDNA or gDNA.

The CDR3 covers 18 residues. V was clipped by 0 bases and J by 0 bases, with 16 bases between them. Per germline, CDR1 SGDLS and CDR2 YYNGEE. In the study's own analysis: Reference gene primers were amplified, and this amplification served to estimate nucleated cell counts. Repertoires were generated with immunoSEQ multiplex PCR, while TCRdb's copy carries only in-frame clones and drops some. The V and J calls and the clone size are those of that table, but D and trimming were determined from the DNA. The sample consists of 55,000 to 65,000 clones, approximately 91% of them appearing once. The chain employs TRBV9 and TRBJ2-1; D call uncertain. The sample comprised peripheral blood. The receptor was isolated from a woman aged 55 to 70 with active COVID-19. Here the CDR3 DNA reads TGTGCCAGCAGCGTAGGCGGTAGAGCGCGCCGCTCCTACAATGAGCAGTTCTTC. This translates into CASSVGGRARRSYNEQFF.